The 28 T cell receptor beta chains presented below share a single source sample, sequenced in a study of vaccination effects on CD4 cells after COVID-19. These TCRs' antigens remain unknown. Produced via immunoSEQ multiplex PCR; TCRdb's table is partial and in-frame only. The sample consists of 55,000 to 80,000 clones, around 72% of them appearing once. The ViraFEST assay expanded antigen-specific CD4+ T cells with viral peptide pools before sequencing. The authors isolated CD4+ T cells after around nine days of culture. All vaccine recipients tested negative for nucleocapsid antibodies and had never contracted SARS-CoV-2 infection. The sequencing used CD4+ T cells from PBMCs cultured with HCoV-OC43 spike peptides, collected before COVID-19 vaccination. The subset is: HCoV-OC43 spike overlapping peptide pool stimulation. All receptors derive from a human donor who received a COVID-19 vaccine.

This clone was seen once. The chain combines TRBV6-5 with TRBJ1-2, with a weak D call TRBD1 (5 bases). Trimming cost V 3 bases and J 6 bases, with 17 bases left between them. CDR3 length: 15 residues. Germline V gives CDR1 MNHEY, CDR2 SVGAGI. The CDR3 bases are TGTGCCAGCAGTTATAGAGGTCTCAGGGTAGATGGCTACACCTTC. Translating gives CASSYRGLRVDGYTF.

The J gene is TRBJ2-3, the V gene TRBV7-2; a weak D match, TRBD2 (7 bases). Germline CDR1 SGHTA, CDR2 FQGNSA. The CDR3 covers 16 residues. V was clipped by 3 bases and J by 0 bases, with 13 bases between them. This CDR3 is CASSLGAGASTDTQYF. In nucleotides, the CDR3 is TGTGCCAGCAGCTTGGGGGCGGGGGCTAGCACAGATACGCAGTATTTT.

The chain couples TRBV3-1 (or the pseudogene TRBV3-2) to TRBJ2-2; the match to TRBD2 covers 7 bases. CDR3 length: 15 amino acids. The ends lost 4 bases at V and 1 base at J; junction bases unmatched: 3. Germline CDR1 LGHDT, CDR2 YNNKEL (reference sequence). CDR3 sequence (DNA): TGTGCCAGCAGCCTCGGGGGGTTGAACACCGGGGAGCTGTTTTTT. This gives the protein CASSLGGLNTGELFF.

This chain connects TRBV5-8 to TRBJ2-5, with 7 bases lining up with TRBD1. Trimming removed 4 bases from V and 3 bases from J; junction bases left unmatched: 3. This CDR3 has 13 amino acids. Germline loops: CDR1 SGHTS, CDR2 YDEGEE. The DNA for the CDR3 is TGTGCCAGCAGCCGCGACAGGGAAGAGACCCAGTACTTC. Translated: CASSRDREETQYF.

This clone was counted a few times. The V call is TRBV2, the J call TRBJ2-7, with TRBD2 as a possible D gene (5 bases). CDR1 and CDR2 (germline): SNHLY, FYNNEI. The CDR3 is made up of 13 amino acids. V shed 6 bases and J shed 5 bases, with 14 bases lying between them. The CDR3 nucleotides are TGTGCCAGCAGCGAAAATCTAGCCCACGAGCAGTACGTC. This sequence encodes CASSENLAHEQYV.

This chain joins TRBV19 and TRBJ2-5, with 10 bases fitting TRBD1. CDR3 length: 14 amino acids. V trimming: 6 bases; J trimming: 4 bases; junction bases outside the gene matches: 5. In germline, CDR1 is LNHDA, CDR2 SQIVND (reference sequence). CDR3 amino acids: CASRDRGPGETQYF. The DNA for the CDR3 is TGTGCCAGTAGAGACAGGGGGCCCGGAGAGACCCAGTACTTC.

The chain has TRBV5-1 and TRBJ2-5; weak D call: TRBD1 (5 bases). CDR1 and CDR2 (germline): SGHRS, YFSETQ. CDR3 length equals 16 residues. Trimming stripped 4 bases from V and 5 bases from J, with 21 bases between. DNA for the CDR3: TGCGCCAGCAGCCCCCCCAAGGAAGACAGAAAGGAGACCCAGTACTTC. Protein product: CASSPPKEDRKETQYF.

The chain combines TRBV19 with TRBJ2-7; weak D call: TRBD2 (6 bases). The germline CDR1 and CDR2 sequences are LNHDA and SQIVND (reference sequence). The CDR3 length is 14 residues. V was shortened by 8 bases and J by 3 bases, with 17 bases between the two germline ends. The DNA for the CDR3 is TGTGCCAGTTCCCAGACTTTCGGGGGCTACGAGCAGTACGTC. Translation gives CASSQTFGGYEQYV.

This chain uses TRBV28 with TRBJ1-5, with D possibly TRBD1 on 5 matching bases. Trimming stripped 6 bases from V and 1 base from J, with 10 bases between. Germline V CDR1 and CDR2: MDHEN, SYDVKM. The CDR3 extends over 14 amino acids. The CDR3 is CASRGTDSNQPQHF. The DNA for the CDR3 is TGTGCCAGCAGAGGGACTGACAGCAATCAGCCCCAGCATTTT. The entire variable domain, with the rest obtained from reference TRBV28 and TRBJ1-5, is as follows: DVKVTQSSRYLVKRTGEKVFLECVQDMDHENMFWYRQDPGLGLRLIYFSYDVKMKEKGDIPEGYSVSREKKERFSLILESASTNQTSMYLCASRGTDSNQPQHFGDGTRLSIL.

The CDR3 DNA reads as TGTGCCAGCAGCCCGAACAGGGTGGGTTTGGTTGGAGCTTTCTTT. Translating it yields CASSPNRVGLVGAFF. The chain combines TRBV5-6 with TRBJ1-1; possibly TRBD1 for D (6 bases). V dropped 4 bases and J dropped 10 bases, with 23 bases sitting between them. The CDR3 loop spans 15 amino acids. Germline V gives CDR1 SGHDT, CDR2 YYEEEE.

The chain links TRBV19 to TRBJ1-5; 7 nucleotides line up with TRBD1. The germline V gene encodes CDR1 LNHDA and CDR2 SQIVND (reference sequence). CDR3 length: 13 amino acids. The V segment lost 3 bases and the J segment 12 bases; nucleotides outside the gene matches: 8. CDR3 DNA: TGTGCCAGTAGTATCGCCGGGACAGACATCCAGCATTTT. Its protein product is CASSIAGTDIQHF.

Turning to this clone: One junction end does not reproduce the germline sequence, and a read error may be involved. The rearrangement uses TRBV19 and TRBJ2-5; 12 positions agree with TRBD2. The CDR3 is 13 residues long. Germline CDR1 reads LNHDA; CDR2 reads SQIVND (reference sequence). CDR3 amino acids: CASSTLAGGPGDF. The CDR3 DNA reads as TGTGCCAGTAGTACCCTAGCGGGGGGGCCGGGGGACTTC.

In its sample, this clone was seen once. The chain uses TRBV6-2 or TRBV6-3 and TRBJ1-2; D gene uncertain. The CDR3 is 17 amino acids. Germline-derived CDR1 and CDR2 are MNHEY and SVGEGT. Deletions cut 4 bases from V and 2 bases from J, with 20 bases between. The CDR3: CASSSALGPRTNYGYTF. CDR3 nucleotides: TGTGCCAGCAGTTCCGCACTTGGACCGAGGACGAACTATGGCTACACCTTC.

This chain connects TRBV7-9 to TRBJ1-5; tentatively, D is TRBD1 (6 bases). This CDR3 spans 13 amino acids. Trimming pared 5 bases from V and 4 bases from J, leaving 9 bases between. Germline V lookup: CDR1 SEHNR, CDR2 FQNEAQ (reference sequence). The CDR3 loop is CASSHTGNQPQHF. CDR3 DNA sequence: TGTGCCAGCAGCCACACAGGGAATCAGCCCCAGCATTTT.

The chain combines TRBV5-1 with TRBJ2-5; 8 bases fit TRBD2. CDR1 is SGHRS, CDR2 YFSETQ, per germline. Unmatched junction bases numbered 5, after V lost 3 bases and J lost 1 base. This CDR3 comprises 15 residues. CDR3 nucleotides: TGCGCCAGCAGCTCCAGCGGGGGCTTCCAAGAGACCCAGTACTTC. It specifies CASSSSGGFQETQYF.

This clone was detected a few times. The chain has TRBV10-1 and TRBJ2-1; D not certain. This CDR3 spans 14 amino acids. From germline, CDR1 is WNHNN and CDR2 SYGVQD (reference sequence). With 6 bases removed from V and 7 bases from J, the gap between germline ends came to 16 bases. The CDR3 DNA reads TGCGCCAGCAGCCGAGAGATACCGCCTAATGAGCAGTTCTTC. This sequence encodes CASSREIPPNEQFF.

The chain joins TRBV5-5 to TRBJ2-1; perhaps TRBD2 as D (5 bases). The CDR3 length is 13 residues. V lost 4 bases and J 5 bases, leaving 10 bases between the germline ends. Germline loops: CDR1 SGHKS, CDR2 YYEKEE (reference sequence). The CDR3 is CASSAGLNNEQFF. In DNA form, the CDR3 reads TGTGCCAGCAGCGCAGGACTGAACAATGAGCAGTTCTTC.

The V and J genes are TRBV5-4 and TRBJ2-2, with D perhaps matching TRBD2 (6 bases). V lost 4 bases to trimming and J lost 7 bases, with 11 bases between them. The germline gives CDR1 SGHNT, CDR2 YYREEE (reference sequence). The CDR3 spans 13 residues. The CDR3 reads CASSGGTSGELFF. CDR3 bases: TGTGCCAGCAGCGGCGGGACGAGCGGGGAGCTGTTTTTT.

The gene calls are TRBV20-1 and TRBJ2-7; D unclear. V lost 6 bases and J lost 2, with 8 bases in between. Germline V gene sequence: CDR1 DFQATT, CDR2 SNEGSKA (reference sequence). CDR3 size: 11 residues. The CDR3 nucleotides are TGCAGTGCCTCTGGGACCTACGAGCAGTACGTC. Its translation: CSASGTYEQYV.

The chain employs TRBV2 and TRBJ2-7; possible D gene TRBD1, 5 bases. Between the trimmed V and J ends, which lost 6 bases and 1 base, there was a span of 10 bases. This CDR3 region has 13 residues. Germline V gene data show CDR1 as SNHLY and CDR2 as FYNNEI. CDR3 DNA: TGTGCCAGCAGGTCCCCAGGGTCCTACGAGCAGTACGTC. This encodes CASRSPGSYEQYV.

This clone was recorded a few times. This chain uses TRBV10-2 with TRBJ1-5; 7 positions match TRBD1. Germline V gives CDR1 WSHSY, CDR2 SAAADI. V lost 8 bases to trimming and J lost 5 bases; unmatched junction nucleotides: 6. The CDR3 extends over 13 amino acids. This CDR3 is CASGRDRDQPQHF. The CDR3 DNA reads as TGCGCCAGCGGTCGGGACAGAGATCAGCCCCAGCATTTT.

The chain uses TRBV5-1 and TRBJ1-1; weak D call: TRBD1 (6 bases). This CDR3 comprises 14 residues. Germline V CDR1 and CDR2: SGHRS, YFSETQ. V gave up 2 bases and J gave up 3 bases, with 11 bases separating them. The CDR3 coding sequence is TGCGCCAGCAGCTTTCAGGGGTTAGACACTGAAGCTTTCTTT. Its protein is CASSFQGLDTEAFF.

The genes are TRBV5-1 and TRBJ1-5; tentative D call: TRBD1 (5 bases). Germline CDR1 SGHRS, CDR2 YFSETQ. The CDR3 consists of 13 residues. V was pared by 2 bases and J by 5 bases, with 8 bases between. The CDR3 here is CASSFGGDQPQHF. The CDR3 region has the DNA TGCGCCAGCAGCTTCGGGGGTGATCAGCCCCAGCATTTT.

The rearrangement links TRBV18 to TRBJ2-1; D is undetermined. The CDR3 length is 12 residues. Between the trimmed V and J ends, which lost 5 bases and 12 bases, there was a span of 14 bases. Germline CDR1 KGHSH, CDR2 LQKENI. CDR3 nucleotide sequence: TGTGCCAGCTCATCGGGCGTCCCAGCGCAGTTCTTC. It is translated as CASSSGVPAQFF. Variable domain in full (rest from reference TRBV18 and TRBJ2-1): NAGVMQNPRHLVRRRGQEARLRCSPMKGHSHVYWYRQLPEEGLKFMVYLQKENIIDESGMPKERFSAEFPKEGPSILRIQQVVRGDSAAYFCASSSGVPAQFFGPGTRLTVL.

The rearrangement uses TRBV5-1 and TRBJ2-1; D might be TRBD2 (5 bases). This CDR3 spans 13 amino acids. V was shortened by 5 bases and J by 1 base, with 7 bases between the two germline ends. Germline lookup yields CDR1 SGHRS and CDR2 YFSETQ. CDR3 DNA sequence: TGCGCCAGCAGTAGAGGGTCCTACAATGAGCAGTTCTTC. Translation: CASSRGSYNEQFF. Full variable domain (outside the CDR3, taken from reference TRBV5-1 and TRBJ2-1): KAGVTQTPRYLIKTRGQQVTLSCSPISGHRSVSWYQQTPGQGLQFLFEYFSETQRNKGNFPGRFSGRQFSNSRSEMNVSTLELGDSALYLCASSRGSYNEQFFGPGTRLTVL.

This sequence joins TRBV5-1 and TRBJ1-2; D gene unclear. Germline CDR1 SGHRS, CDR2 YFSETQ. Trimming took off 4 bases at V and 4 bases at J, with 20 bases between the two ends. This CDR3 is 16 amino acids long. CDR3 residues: CASSLRTSAESYGYTF. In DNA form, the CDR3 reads TGCGCCAGCAGCCTCCGGACCTCAGCAGAGAGCTATGGCTACACCTTC.

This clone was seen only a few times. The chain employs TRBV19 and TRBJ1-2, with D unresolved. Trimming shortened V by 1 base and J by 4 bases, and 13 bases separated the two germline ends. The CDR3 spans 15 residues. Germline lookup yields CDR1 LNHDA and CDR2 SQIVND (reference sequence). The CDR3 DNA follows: TGTGCCAGTAGTATAGTGGCGGCGGCGGGCTATGGCTACACCTTC. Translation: CASSIVAAAGYGYTF.

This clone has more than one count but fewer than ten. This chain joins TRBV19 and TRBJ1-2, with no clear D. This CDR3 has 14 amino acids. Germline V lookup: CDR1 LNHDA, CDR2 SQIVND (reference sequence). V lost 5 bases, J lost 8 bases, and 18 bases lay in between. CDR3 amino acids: CASSAQDAPKGYTF. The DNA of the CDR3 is TGTGCCAGTAGTGCCCAAGACGCACCAAAAGGCTACACCTTC.